This T cell receptor (beta chain) was sequenced during a study of T cell responses to AZD1222 COVID-19 vaccine. This CDR3 is built from 15 residues. Trimming took off 0 bases at V and 2 bases at J, with 8 bases between the two ends. Using immunoSEQ multiplex PCR, the repertoire was profiled, and TCRdb retains in-frame clones only, with some absent. Here the sample spans some 130,000 clones, just under 95% being singletons. Comments on this clone: Its antigen is undetermined.

Study results and limitations: Close to half of spike-specific TCRs reportedly recognize unmutated variant regions. The donor group comprised mostly white British people and more females; the analysis possibly underestimated clonal diversity. Sampled repertoires all dated from after the peak T cell response.

This TCR derives from an adult who received the AZD1222 COVID-19 vaccine. This chain joins TRBV23-1 and TRBJ1-5; D not resolved. TRBV23-1 is placed among ORFs of uncertain function. This specimen consisted of peripheral blood, obtained 28 days after the second AZD1222 dose. CDR3 in amino acids: CASSQSPRRNQPQHF. As DNA, the CDR3 is TGCGCCAGCAGTCAATCCCCACGACGCAATCAGCCCCAGCATTTT.